The 24 T cell receptor beta chains below were found in one sample sequenced in a study of radiation and T cells in renal cell carcinoma. The time point here: baseline pretreatment blood. The treatment: 15 Gy SBRT to primary tumor, nephrectomy 4 weeks later. Sequencing used immunoSEQ multiplex PCR; TCRdb keeps in-frame clones, though not all of them. Among approximately 63,000 clones listed, roughly three quarters were seen once. The material was blood, obtained from a patient whose treatment included radiotherapy and nephrectomy. All receptors derive from a man in his sixties with renal cell carcinoma.

The table lists this clone with a few counts. CDR3 DNA sequence: TGTGCCAGCAGATCGGGAGCCTCGAACTACGAGCAGTACGTC. This gives the protein CASRSGASNYEQYV. The chain combines TRBV27 with TRBJ2-7; perhaps TRBD2 as D (6 bases). Trimming removed 6 bases from V and 3 bases from J, with 15 bases in between. From germline, CDR1 is MNHEY and CDR2 SMNVEV (reference sequence). The CDR3 extends over 14 amino acids.

This chain connects TRBV18 to TRBJ2-3; either TRBD1 or TRBD2 may supply D (6 bases each). The CDR3 is made up of 19 amino acids. Deletions cut 5 bases from V and 0 bases from J, with 24 bases between. Germline CDR1 and CDR2: KGHSH and LQKENI. The CDR3 loop reads CASSSLGRGEGTSTDTQYF. The CDR3 region has the DNA TGTGCCAGCTCATCCCTGGGCAGGGGTGAGGGGACTAGCACAGATACGCAGTATTTT.

The rearrangement links TRBV18 to TRBJ1-3; 11 bases match TRBD1. The V gene's germline CDR1 is KGHSH and CDR2 LQKENI. This CDR3 has 17 residues. Losses at the gene ends were 3 bases for V and 2 bases for J; bases not matched to a gene: 6. DNA of the CDR3: TGTGCCAGCTCACCGCGCGGGACAGGGGGAACTGGAAACACCATATATTTT. Protein sequence: CASSPRGTGGTGNTIYF.

The CDR3 here is CASSFGQGAIYEQYF. The CDR3 DNA reads TGTGCCAGCAGTTTCGGACAGGGGGCTATCTACGAGCAGTACTTC. V is TRBV13 and J is TRBJ2-7, with 11 bases lining up with TRBD1. Germline loops: CDR1 PRHDT, CDR2 FYEKMQ (reference sequence). The J segment lost 3 bases and the V segment lost 6 bases, leaving 7 bases of the junction unmatched. The CDR3 extends over 15 amino acids.

The chain carries TRBV7-9 and TRBJ2-2, with 10 bases matching TRBD1. This CDR3 is built from 14 residues. Unmatched junction bases numbered 5, after V lost 6 bases and J lost 7 bases. Germline loops: CDR1 SEHNR, CDR2 FQNEAQ (reference sequence). The CDR3 coding sequence is TGTGCCAGCAGTCCGGACAGGGGGTACGGGGAGCTGTTTTTT. The encoded protein is CASSPDRGYGELFF.

The V and J genes are TRBV7-2 and TRBJ2-3; 9 bases agree with TRBD2. Per germline, CDR1 SGHTA and CDR2 FQGNSA. The V and J ends lost 1 base and 5 bases, in that order; junction bases with no gene match: 7. The CDR3 totals 16 residues. CDR3 coding DNA: TGTGCCAGCAGCTTAGGGGCTGCGGGGGGGAAAGATACGCAGTATTTT. Protein product: CASSLGAAGGKDTQYF.

This clone was recorded once. J is TRBJ2-5 and V is TRBV19, with D perhaps given as TRBD1 or TRBD2 (5 bases each). V lost 9 bases and J lost 1, with 15 bases in between. This CDR3 region has 14 residues. From germline, CDR1 is LNHDA and CDR2 SQIVND (reference sequence). CDR3 protein: CASAAMGVQETQYF. The CDR3 DNA follows: TGTGCCAGCGCCGCGATGGGGGTCCAAGAGACCCAGTACTTC.

This chain joins TRBV11-2 and TRBJ2-7; D remains unclear. The CDR3 consists of 13 residues. Germline loops: CDR1 SGHAT, CDR2 FQNNGV. Trimming left V 4 bases short and J 1 base short, with 8 bases between. In DNA form, the CDR3 reads TGTGCCAGCAGCTCGCGTAGGTCCTACGAGCAGTACTTC. Amino acids: CASSSRRSYEQYF.

The chain couples TRBV7-2 to TRBJ1-1; D ambiguous. Germline values: CDR1 SGHTA, CDR2 FQGNSA. The CDR3 is made up of 13 amino acids. V lost 1 base and J 3 bases, leaving 6 bases between the germline ends. For the CDR3, the DNA is TGTGCCAGCAGCTTAGACCTTTACACTGAAGCTTTCTTT. This sequence encodes CASSLDLYTEAFF.

This clone was detected only a few times. The chain links TRBV7-2 to TRBJ1-2; TRBD1 is a possible D gene (6 bases). The V gene lost 2 bases and the J gene lost 2 bases, with 6 bases spanning the gap. The germline V gene has CDR1 SGHTA and CDR2 FQGNSA. The CDR3 loop spans 13 amino acids. The CDR3 protein is CASSLQGNYGYTF. CDR3 bases: TGTGCCAGCAGCTTACAGGGGAACTATGGCTACACCTTC.

The chain joins TRBV28 to TRBJ2-3; D is unresolved. The CDR3 sequence is 17 residues long. Trimming left V 1 base short and J 0 bases short, with 14 bases between. CDR1 is MDHEN, CDR2 SYDVKM, per germline. CDR3 nucleotides: TGTGCCAGCAGTTTATTGAGGAAGCCGCCTAGCACAGATACGCAGTATTTT. It is translated as CASSLLRKPPSTDTQYF. Supplemented by reference TRBV28 and TRBJ2-3, the full variable domain reads DVKVTQSSRYLVKRTGEKVFLECVQDMDHENMFWYRQDPGLGLRLIYFSYDVKMKEKGDIPEGYSVSREKKERFSLILESASTNQTSMYLCASSLLRKPPSTDTQYFGPGTRLTVL.

The chain recombines TRBV10-1 with TRBJ2-1; 9 bases align to TRBD2. With 2 bases clipped from V and 7 bases from J, the junction kept 6 bases outside the gene matches. Germline-derived CDR1 and CDR2 are WNHNN and SYGVQD (reference sequence). The CDR3 length is 15 residues. The CDR3 protein is CASSEVAGEGNEQFF. The CDR3, as DNA: TGCGCCAGCAGTGAGGTAGCGGGGGAGGGAAATGAGCAGTTCTTC.

This sequence joins TRBV7-2 and TRBJ2-3, with D possibly being TRBD1 (5 bases). V lost 5 bases and J 9 bases, leaving 15 bases between the germline ends. This CDR3 has 13 residues. CDR1 is SGHTA, CDR2 FQGNSA, per germline. This CDR3 reads CASSISTAETQYF. In DNA, the CDR3 is TGTGCCAGCAGCATCTCGACAGCCGAAACGCAGTATTTT.

V is TRBV18 and J is TRBJ2-4, with D unresolved. This CDR3 is 12 amino acids long. V was shortened by 5 bases and J by 8 bases, with 10 bases between the two germline ends. Germline V gene sequence: CDR1 KGHSH, CDR2 LQKENI. The CDR3 DNA reads as TGTGCCAGCTCAGGAGTCCCGGACATTCAGTACTTC. This encodes CASSGVPDIQYF.

This clone was seen a handful of times. The CDR3 protein is CASSFFRDRGSYTF. The CDR3 bases are TGTGCCAGCAGCTTCTTCCGGGACAGGGGTAGCTACACCTTC. The chain couples TRBV5-4 to TRBJ1-2; 10 bases map to TRBD1. Trimming cost V 2 bases and J 9 bases; bases outside gene matches: 7. Germline CDR1 is SGHNT and CDR2 is YYREEE (reference sequence). The CDR3 has 14 residues.

This sequence joins TRBV10-1 and TRBJ2-3, with 9 bases matching TRBD1. The CDR3 runs 13 residues. J was trimmed by 3 bases and V by 8 bases; bases with no gene match: 3. Germline CDR1 WNHNN, CDR2 SYGVQD (reference sequence). The DNA of the CDR3 is TGCGCCAGCTCCGGGACAGGGACAGATACGCAGTATTTT. Translation gives CASSGTGTDTQYF.

The sample holds a few counts of this clone. The chain carries TRBV29-1 and TRBJ1-2; weak D call: TRBD1 (6 bases). V was cut by 1 base and J by 0 bases, with 9 bases left in between. The CDR3 contains 14 residues. Germline lookup yields CDR1 SQVTM and CDR2 ANQGSEA. The CDR3 bases are TGCAGCGTTGAAGTTGGACAGTCTAACTATGGCTACACCTTC. Its translation: CSVEVGQSNYGYTF.

About this clone: Mismatch with germline at one junction end may stem from a read error. Additional DNA sequences in this sample encode the identical CDR3. This chain links TRBV6-1 with TRBJ1-2; TRBD1 might be the D (5 bases). The CDR3 loop spans 11 amino acids. Germline CDR1 is MNHNS and CDR2 is SASEGT. CDR3 loop: CASPGRKGYTF. The DNA of the CDR3 is TGCGCCAGCCCGGGGCGCAAGGGCTACACCTTC.

The chain uses TRBV5-6 and TRBJ2-7; D uncertain. CDR1 and CDR2 from the germline V gene are SGHDT and YYEEEE. Trimming removed 4 bases at V and 4 bases at J, with 9 bases between. The CDR3 loop spans 12 amino acids. CDR3 region: CASSIGIYEQYV. The CDR3 DNA sequence: TGTGCCAGCAGCATTGGAATTTACGAGCAGTACGTC.

The chain is built from TRBV10-1 and TRBJ1-2, with a possible D match to TRBD1 (6 bases). Trimming removed 4 bases from V and 5 bases from J, with 11 bases in between. This CDR3 spans 13 amino acids. CDR1 is WNHNN, CDR2 SYGVQD, per germline (reference sequence). For the CDR3, the DNA is TGCGCCAGCAGTGCCCAGGGGCGATATGGCTACACCTTC. It translates to CASSAQGRYGYTF.

This chain links TRBV11-2 with TRBJ2-4; no definite D call. Germline V CDR1 and CDR2: SGHAT, FQNNGV. The length of the CDR3 is 11 residues. Trimming stripped 9 bases from V and 9 bases from J, with 12 bases between. The CDR3 reads CASRLHGIQYF. CDR3 DNA sequence: TGTGCCAGTCGGCTTCACGGCATTCAGTACTTC.

The V gene is TRBV5-1, the J gene TRBJ2-3; TRBD1 might be the D (6 bases). Germline CDR1 is SGHRS and CDR2 is YFSETQ. V was cut by 2 bases and J by 5 bases, with 12 bases left in between. The CDR3 has 14 amino acids. CDR3 amino acids: CASSFGQNVDTQYF. The CDR3 coding sequence is TGCGCCAGCAGCTTCGGACAGAATGTAGATACGCAGTATTTT.

The V call is TRBV9, the J call TRBJ2-2; maybe TRBD1 (5 bases). V was trimmed by 0 bases and J by 0 bases, leaving 15 bases between them. The CDR3 spans 18 residues. Germline V CDR1 and CDR2: SGDLS, YYNGEE. As DNA, the CDR3 is TGTGCCAGCAGCGTAGTCGGCCGGCAAGGGGCGAACACCGGGGAGCTGTTTTTT. Encoded protein: CASSVVGRQGANTGELFF.

This clone was seen a handful of times. The chain uses TRBV7-6 and TRBJ1-2; no firm D call. Germline values: CDR1 SGHVS, CDR2 FNYEAQ. Trimming pared 1 base from V and 4 bases from J, leaving 4 bases between. The CDR3 length is 12 residues. The CDR3 loop reads CASSLDSYGYTF. The CDR3 DNA reads TGTGCCAGCAGCTTAGACAGCTATGGCTACACCTTC.